This entry features one T cell receptor beta chain sequence. The V end lost 2 bases, the J end lost 4 bases, and 7 bases lay between the germline ends. The CDR3 runs 12 residues. Germline CDR1 is SGHRS and CDR2 is YFSETQ. The sample is drawn from a study of technical replicates of blood from a few donors. Libraries were prepared by immunoSEQ multiplex PCR; TCRdb keeps only in-frame clonotypes and omits some of them. Of roughly 80,000 clones in the sample, more than 85% were seen once. Sequences were obtained from T cells isolated from PBMCs. The source of this sequence is a human donor in good health. The chain employs TRBV5-1 and TRBJ2-7, with D hard to call. The CDR3, as DNA: TGCGCCAGCAGCTTTGACGGGTACGAGCAGTACTTC. Amino acids: CASSFDGYEQYF. The full variable domain, completed using reference TRBV5-1 and TRBJ2-7, is KAGVTQTPRYLIKTRGQQVTLSCSPISGHRSVSWYQQTPGQGLQFLFEYFSETQRNKGNFPGRFSGRQFSNSRSEMNVSTLELGDSALYLCASSFDGYEQYFGPGTRLTVT.